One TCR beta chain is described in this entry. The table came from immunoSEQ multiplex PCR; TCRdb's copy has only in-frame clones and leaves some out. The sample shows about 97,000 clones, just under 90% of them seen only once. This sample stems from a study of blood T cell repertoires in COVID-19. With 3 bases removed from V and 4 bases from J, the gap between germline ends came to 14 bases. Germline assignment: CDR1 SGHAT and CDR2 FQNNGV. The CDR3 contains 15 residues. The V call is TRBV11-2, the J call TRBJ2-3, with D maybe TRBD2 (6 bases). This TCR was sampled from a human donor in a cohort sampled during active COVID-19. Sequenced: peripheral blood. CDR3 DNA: TGTGCCAGCAGCTTGGCCGAATGGGAGGCAGATACGCAGTATTTT. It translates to CASSLAEWEADTQYF.